This T cell receptor (beta chain) derives from a study of T cell responses to AZD1222 COVID-19 vaccine. General observations from the study: Clonal diversity was possibly underestimated, and the donors were mostly white British, with more females. Spike was spanned by vaccine-associated CD4 TCRs, which were dominant at 160-218 and 743-854. Nearly half of spike-specific TCRs reportedly target unmutated variant regions.

Remarks on this clone: The antigen is unknown.

Timing groups of about 4 and about 12 weeks for second doses were pooled. Generated by immunoSEQ multiplex PCR, the TCRdb table keeps only in-frame clones and is missing some. The sample yields tens of thousands of clones, roughly 90% seen once. This receptor was taken from an adult who received the AZD1222 COVID-19 vaccine. Source: peripheral blood, taken 28 days after the second AZD1222 dose.

CDR3 in amino acids: CSVVGVTEAFF. The CDR3 DNA sequence: TGCAGCGTTGTCGGGGTCACTGAAGCTTTCTTT. The chain carries TRBV29-1 and TRBJ1-1; D not resolved. The germline gives CDR1 SQVTM, CDR2 ANQGSEA. Between the trimmed V and J ends, which lost 4 bases and 4 bases, there was a span of 7 bases. The CDR3 sequence is 11 residues long.